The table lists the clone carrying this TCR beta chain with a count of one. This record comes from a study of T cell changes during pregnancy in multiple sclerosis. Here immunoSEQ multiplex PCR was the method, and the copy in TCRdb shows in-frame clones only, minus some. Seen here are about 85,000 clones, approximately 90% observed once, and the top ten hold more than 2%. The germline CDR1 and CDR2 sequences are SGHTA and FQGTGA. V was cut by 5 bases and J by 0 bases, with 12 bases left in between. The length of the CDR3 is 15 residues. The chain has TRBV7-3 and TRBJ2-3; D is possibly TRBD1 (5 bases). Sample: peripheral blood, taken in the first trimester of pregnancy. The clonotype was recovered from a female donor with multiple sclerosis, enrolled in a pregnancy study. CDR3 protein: CASSPDDRSTDTQYF. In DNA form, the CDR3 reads TGTGCCAGCAGCCCGGACGACAGAAGCACAGATACGCAGTATTTT. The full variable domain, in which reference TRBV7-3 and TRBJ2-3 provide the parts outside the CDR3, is GAGVSQTPSNKVTEKGKYVELRCDPISGHTALYWYRQSLGQGPEFLIYFQGTGAADDSGLPNDRFFAVRPEGSVSTLKIQRTERGDSAVYLCASSPDDRSTDTQYFGPGTRLTVL.